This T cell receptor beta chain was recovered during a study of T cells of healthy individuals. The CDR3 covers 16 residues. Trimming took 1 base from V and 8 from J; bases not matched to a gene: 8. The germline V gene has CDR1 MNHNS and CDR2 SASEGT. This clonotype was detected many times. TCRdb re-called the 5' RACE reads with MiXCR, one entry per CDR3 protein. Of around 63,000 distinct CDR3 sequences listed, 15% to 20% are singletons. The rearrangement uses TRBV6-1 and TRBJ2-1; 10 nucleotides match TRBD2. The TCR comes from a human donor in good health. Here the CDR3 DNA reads TGTGCCAGCAGTGAAGATCAGCGGGGGGGCGTCTATGAGCAGTTCTTC. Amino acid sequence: CASSEDQRGGVYEQFF.